These 26 T cell receptor beta chains originate from one sample sequenced in a study of CDR3 diversity in severe acne. TCRdb ran MiXCR on the PCR reads and lists one entry per CDR3 protein. The profile shows roughly 93,000 distinct CDR3 sequences, 45% to 55% of them singletons. The sample comprised blood. These receptors were obtained from a male donor with severe acne vulgaris.

The chain links TRBV29-1 to TRBJ1-2, with 8 bases lining up with TRBD1. V lost 3 bases to trimming and J lost 3 bases; unmatched junction nucleotides: 3. This CDR3 is built from 13 residues. CDR1 is SQVTM and CDR2 is ANQGSEA in the germline V gene. The CDR3 region has the DNA TGCAGCGTTGAGGACAGGGATGACTATGGCTACACCTTC. Translated: CSVEDRDDYGYTF.

The rearrangement uses TRBV20-1 and TRBJ1-5; the D gene is possibly TRBD1 (6 bases). The V end was cut by 6 bases, the J end by 3 bases, with 18 bases between. Germline assignment: CDR1 DFQATT and CDR2 SNEGSKA (reference sequence). This CDR3 is built from 15 residues. Here the CDR3 reads CSAGRRGRPNQPQHF. CDR3 nucleotides: TGCAGTGCGGGGCGCAGGGGCCGCCCCAATCAGCCCCAGCATTTT.

This clonotype was seen a handful of times. The chain links TRBV7-3 to TRBJ2-1, with 8 bases matching TRBD2. The germline CDR1 and CDR2 sequences are SGHTA and FQGTGA. The CDR3 contains 16 residues. J was trimmed by 6 bases and V by 5 bases; bases with no gene match: 12. CDR3 in DNA: TGTGCCAGCAGCCAAGAACACGGCGCGGGGGGCAATGAGCAGTTCTTC. Its protein product is CASSQEHGAGGNEQFF.

This clonotype was counted a few times. V usage is TRBV2 and J usage is TRBJ2-1; 11 bases line up with TRBD2. The CDR3 loop spans 15 amino acids. J was trimmed by 9 bases and V by 6 bases; bases with no gene match: 10. CDR1 SNHLY and CDR2 FYNNEI come from the germline V gene. CDR3 loop: CASRDRLAGRGEQFF. CDR3 bases: TGTGCCAGCAGAGACAGACTAGCGGGACGTGGTGAGCAGTTCTTC.

The chain employs TRBV15 and TRBJ2-3; D may be TRBD1 or TRBD2 (5 bases each). V dropped 3 bases and J dropped 3 bases, with 13 bases sitting between them. CDR3 length equals 15 residues. CDR1 is LNHNV, CDR2 YYDKDF, per germline (reference sequence). The CDR3 reads CATSRHEGRTDTQYF. DNA of the CDR3: TGTGCCACCAGCAGGCATGAGGGGAGAACAGATACGCAGTATTTT.

This sequence joins TRBV28 and TRBJ2-2; 11 nucleotides agree with TRBD1. Germline loops: CDR1 MDHEN, CDR2 SYDVKM. V shed 9 bases and J 4 bases; nucleotides not matched to a gene: 13. The length of the CDR3 is 17 residues. The CDR3: CASSLPGQGAITGELFF. For the CDR3, the DNA is TGTGCCAGTTCCTTACCTGGACAGGGGGCGATCACCGGGGAGCTGTTTTTT.

Regarding this clonotype: Sequence at one end of the junction differs from germline and may be a read error. The rearrangement links TRBV10-3 to TRBJ2-5; D is uncertain. Germline V CDR1 and CDR2: ENHRY, SYGVKD. The CDR3 contains 16 residues. The CDR3 region has the DNA TGTGCCAGCAGTTATCACCAGGCCGGAACACAAGAGGCCCAGTACTTC. Translated, it gives CASSYHQAGTQEAQYF.

This chain links TRBV6-1 with TRBJ1-1; 7 nucleotides line up with TRBD1. The CDR3 is 16 residues long. Looked up from germline, CDR1 is MNHNS and CDR2 is SASEGT. The V gene end was trimmed by 5 bases and the J gene end by 3 bases; junction bases not matched to a gene: 12. In nucleotides, the CDR3 is TGTGCCAGCAGTCGCTTTGGGACAGCCCCTTACACTGAAGCTTTCTTT. Its protein is CASSRFGTAPYTEAFF.

The chain uses TRBV5-8 and TRBJ2-7; 11 bases match TRBD2. The germline gives CDR1 SGHTS, CDR2 YDEGEE. J was trimmed by 6 bases and V by 0 bases; bases with no gene match: 5. This CDR3 has 15 residues. The DNA of the CDR3 is TGTGCCAGCAGCTTGGGGGTTCTAGCGGGAGGCGAGCAGTACTTC. It encodes CASSLGVLAGGEQYF.

V is TRBV4-1 and J is TRBJ2-5; no definite D call. This CDR3 has 11 residues. Per germline, CDR1 MGHRA and CDR2 YSYEKL. Trimming cost V 1 base and J 7 bases, with 4 bases left between them. In nucleotides, the CDR3 is TGCGCCAGCAGCCAAGGAGTGACCCAGTACTTC. Translating it yields CASSQGVTQYF.

On this clonotype: A read error is possible here, since a much larger clone lies one base away. The chain is built from TRBV10-3 and TRBJ2-1; 9 bases are shared with TRBD2. CDR1 and CDR2 from the germline V gene are ENHRY and SYGVKD. Trimming at V came to 4 bases and at J to 9 bases, leaving 13 bases not matched to a gene. This CDR3 has 16 amino acids. The CDR3 DNA is TGTGCCATCAGTGTGTCAATAGCGGGGGAGCTCAGTGAGCAGTTCTTC. This translates into CAISVSIAGELSEQFF.

This chain connects TRBV7-2 to TRBJ1-2, with a tentative D call TRBD1 (6 bases). Germline V gene sequence: CDR1 SGHTA, CDR2 FQGNSA. This CDR3 comprises 15 residues. Trimming pared 5 bases from V and 0 bases from J, leaving 13 bases between. The DNA for the CDR3 is TGTGCCAGCAGCCCCGACAGGCGATCTAACTATGGCTACACCTTC. Protein product: CASSPDRRSNYGYTF.

At least ten counts were recorded for this clonotype. J is TRBJ2-1 and V is TRBV7-6; TRBD2 aligns across 12 bases. With 3 bases clipped from V and 7 bases from J, the junction kept 4 bases outside the gene matches. Germline loops: CDR1 SGHVS, CDR2 FNYEAQ. The CDR3 spans 15 residues. The CDR3 sequence: CASSLTSGSSNEQFF. The CDR3 DNA is TGTGCCAGCAGCTTGACTAGCGGGAGTAGTAATGAGCAGTTCTTC. Full variable domain (outside the CDR3, taken from reference TRBV7-6 and TRBJ2-1): GAGVSQSPRYKVTKRGQDVALRCDPISGHVSLYWYRQALGQGPEFLTYFNYEAQQDKSGLPNDRFSAERPEGSISTLTIQRTEQRDSAMYRCASSLTSGSSNEQFFGPGTRLTVL.

This clonotype was picked up a small number of times. This sequence joins TRBV7-9 and TRBJ2-3, with 7 bases that match TRBD2. V shed 0 bases and J 9 bases; nucleotides not matched to a gene: 6. This CDR3 is built from 14 residues. Germline CDR1 SEHNR, CDR2 FQNEAQ (reference sequence). CDR3 in DNA: TGTGCCAGCAGCTTAGCCGGTGAAGCGGGGACGCAGTATTTT. Encoded protein: CASSLAGEAGTQYF.

This clonotype showed up many times. This chain links TRBV5-6 with TRBJ2-1; a weak D match, TRBD2 (5 bases). CDR1 SGHDT and CDR2 YYEEEE come from the germline V gene. The CDR3 has 16 residues. Trimming shortened V by 9 bases and J by 3 bases, and 22 bases separated the two germline ends. The CDR3 is CATSTTLDSYYNEQFF. The CDR3 region has the DNA TGTGCCACTTCTACCACCTTGGACTCATACTACAATGAGCAGTTCTTC.

The J gene is TRBJ2-7, the V gene TRBV29-1, with 7 bases identical to TRBD1. The CDR3 runs 14 residues. CDR1 and CDR2 from the germline V gene are SQVTM and ANQGSEA. V was clipped by 1 base and J by 3 bases; unmatched bases: 6. This CDR3 reads CSVEGQGDGYEQYF. The DNA for the CDR3 is TGCAGCGTTGAAGGGCAGGGGGATGGCTACGAGCAGTACTTC.

This clonotype appeared a few times. The chain recombines TRBV10-3 with TRBJ1-2, with 9 bases fitting TRBD1. CDR1 is ENHRY, CDR2 SYGVKD, per germline. The CDR3 has 17 amino acids. V lost 5 bases, J lost 2 bases, and 12 bases stayed unmatched. In nucleotides, the CDR3 is TGTGCCATCAGTATCGGGGACAGGGATCCGGGGAACTATGGCTACACCTTC. Residues: CAISIGDRDPGNYGYTF.

Many counts were recorded for this clonotype. CDR3 residues: CASSLTGGPYEQYF. CDR3 in DNA: TGTGCCAGCAGCTTGACAGGGGGACCCTACGAGCAGTACTTC. The chain uses TRBV5-6 and TRBJ2-7; 8 bases map to TRBD1. The J segment lost 2 bases and the V segment lost 1 base, leaving 2 bases of the junction unmatched. From germline, CDR1 is SGHDT and CDR2 YYEEEE. The CDR3 runs to 14 residues. The complete variable domain, with remaining parts taken from reference TRBV5-6 and TRBJ2-7, reads DAGVTQSPTHLIKTRGQQVTLRCSPKSGHDTVSWYQQALGQGPQFIFQYYEEEERQRGNFPDRFSGHQFPNYSSELNVNALLLGDSALYLCASSLTGGPYEQYFGPGTRLTVT.

This clonotype was observed at least ten times. This chain links TRBV7-2 with TRBJ2-2; the match to TRBD1 covers 10 bases. Trimming took 5 bases from V and 6 from J; bases not matched to a gene: 6. Germline V gene lookup returns CDR1 SGHTA and CDR2 FQGNSA. This CDR3 is 15 amino acids long. CDR3 DNA: TGTGCCAGCAGCCAAGACAGGGGGCGTCCCGGGGAGCTGTTTTTT. It encodes CASSQDRGRPGELFF.

In its sample, this clonotype was seen many times. The chain uses TRBV24-1 and TRBJ2-1; no clear D. The germline gives CDR1 KGHDR, CDR2 SFDVKD. This CDR3 is 11 amino acids long. Trimming left V 4 bases short and J 6 bases short, with 3 bases between. The CDR3 spells CATSELNEQFF. The CDR3 DNA follows: TGTGCCACCAGTGAGCTCAATGAGCAGTTCTTC.

The genes are TRBV19 and TRBJ1-5; maybe TRBD1 (6 bases). Germline V lookup: CDR1 LNHDA, CDR2 SQIVND (reference sequence). V shed 3 bases and J shed 5 bases, with 20 bases lying between them. The CDR3 length is 17 residues. This CDR3 reads CASSIENGDTMDQPQHF. CDR3 nucleotide sequence: TGTGCCAGTAGTATCGAAAACGGGGACACAATGGATCAGCCCCAGCATTTT. Full variable domain (rest looked up from reference TRBV19 and TRBJ1-5): DGGITQSPKYLFRKEGQNVTLSCEQNLNHDAMYWYRQDPGQGLRLIYYSQIVNDFQKGDIAEGYSVSREKKESFPLTVTSAQKNPTAFYLCASSIENGDTMDQPQHFGDGTRLSIL.

This rearrangement joins TRBV7-9 to TRBJ1-2; 8 bases align to TRBD1. The CDR3 is 15 amino acids. V lost 4 bases, J lost 1 base, and 5 bases stayed unmatched. The germline gives CDR1 SEHNR, CDR2 FQNEAQ (reference sequence). The CDR3 DNA sequence: TGTGCCAGCAGCTCCGACAGGGGACGTAACTATGGCTACACCTTC. Its translation is CASSSDRGRNYGYTF.

J is TRBJ2-7 and V is TRBV4-1; possible D gene TRBD1, 6 bases. CDR1 is MGHRA, CDR2 YSYEKL, per germline. The CDR3 sequence is 17 residues long. V was shortened by 1 base and J by 4 bases, with 20 bases between the two germline ends. The DNA for the CDR3 is TGCGCCAGCAGCCAAGGGGTATCAGGGGTGGCATATTACGAGCAGTACTTC. It is translated as CASSQGVSGVAYYEQYF.

This chain links TRBV9 with TRBJ2-7, with unresolved D. Trimming shortened V by 4 bases and J by 4 bases, and 9 bases separated the two germline ends. This CDR3 has 12 residues. From germline, CDR1 is SGDLS and CDR2 YYNGEE. The CDR3, as DNA: TGTGCCAGCAGCTCCAAGGTTTACGAGCAGTACTTC. This gives the protein CASSSKVYEQYF.

The genes are TRBV19 and TRBJ2-1; TRBD2 matches at 11 bases. CDR3 size: 16 residues. Trimming removed 5 bases from V and 4 bases from J; junction bases left unmatched: 7. The germline V gene encodes CDR1 LNHDA and CDR2 SQIVND (reference sequence). The CDR3 loop reads CASSPTSGTSYNEQFF. CDR3 DNA: TGTGCCAGTAGTCCGACTAGCGGGACCTCATACAATGAGCAGTTCTTC.

V gene TRBV6-6 combines with J gene TRBJ1-4, with D tentatively TRBD1 (6 bases). V lost 6 bases, J lost 3 bases, and 14 bases lay in between. CDR1 is MNHNY, CDR2 SVGAGI, per germline (reference sequence). The CDR3 is 15 residues long. CDR3 DNA: TGTGCCAGCAGAAGAGGGGGACGGGCTAATGAAAAACTGTTTTTT. This sequence encodes CASRRGGRANEKLFF.